Included here is one T cell receptor (beta chain) sequence, with context. In its sample, this clonotype comes out as medium-sized (0.01 to 0.1%). Its antigen specificity is not known. No per-base quality is available; no much larger clone lies one base away. A case-control design nested within a healthcare worker cohort in London, UK, was used, with weekly nasopharyngeal swab PCR tests and blood sampling performed. Healthcare workers were recruited during the week of the UK lockdown, between 23 and 31 March 2020, and followed weekly for up to roughly 15 weeks. V loses 4 bases at its end and J loses 8 bases; junction bases beyond the gene matches: 3. CDR1 and CDR2, looked up from the germline V gene, are WSHSY and SAAADI. The cysteine opens and the phenylalanine closes a CDR3 of 14 amino acids. CDR3 DNA only is kept here, 42 bases in frame from base 1. This entry is derived from a study of early T cells in non-severe SARS-CoV-2 infection (dated by TCRdb to the early 2020s). Some background on the complete study: Because TCR sequencing relied on bulk RNA taken from unsorted whole blood, pairing of alpha and beta chains was not possible. On the study overall, not on this receptor specifically: VDJdb matching was skewed toward anti-spike CD8 responses and likely underestimated virus-specific expansions by missing private and CD4 specificities.

The library was built by means of 5' RACE. Instrument used: NextSeq 500. Unique molecular identifiers were attached to individual cDNA molecules in the TCR library protocol so that sequencing error and PCR bias could be corrected. TCR alpha and beta chains were both sequenced, and the abundances of alpha and beta sequences in each sample were closely correlated with each other. In the original analysis: Decombinator V4 was used to annotate the V gene, J gene and CDR3 of the TCR sequences. Expanded TCRs were defined as changing significantly between any two time points under a Poisson model with p below 0.0001. TCR abundances were normalised to the total number of TCRs sequenced per sample and expressed as counts per million. MAIT TCRs were defined by TRAV1-2 paired with TRAJ12, TRAJ20 or TRAJ33, and iNKT TCRs by TRAV10 paired with TRAJ18. VDJdb, accessed on 1 November 2021, was searched for TCRs annotated for CMV, EBV and SARS-CoV-2, and TCRs annotated for more than one antigen were excluded. TCRdb cleaned the public reads at Q25 with fastp, built clones with MiXCR and kept in-frame beta chains. Here each entry gathers all rows of one CDR3 protein and keeps the most common genes and DNA. The V and J calls and clone size are TCRdb's, not the authors'. The sample yields approximately 48,000 distinct CDR3 sequences; approximately 9.4% were counted once. The ten largest clones add up to around 14% of the sample.

The chain employs TRBV10-2 and TRBJ2-1, with TRBD2 identical over 12 junction bases. This receptor was identified in an adult who was a healthcare worker with PCR-confirmed SARS-CoV-2 infection or an uninfected control (not recorded which). The specimen was whole blood. The CDR3 reads as follows: CASSAGLAGYEQFF. The DNA sequence is TGCGCCAGCAGTGCGGGACTAGCGGGTTATGAGCAGTTCTTC.